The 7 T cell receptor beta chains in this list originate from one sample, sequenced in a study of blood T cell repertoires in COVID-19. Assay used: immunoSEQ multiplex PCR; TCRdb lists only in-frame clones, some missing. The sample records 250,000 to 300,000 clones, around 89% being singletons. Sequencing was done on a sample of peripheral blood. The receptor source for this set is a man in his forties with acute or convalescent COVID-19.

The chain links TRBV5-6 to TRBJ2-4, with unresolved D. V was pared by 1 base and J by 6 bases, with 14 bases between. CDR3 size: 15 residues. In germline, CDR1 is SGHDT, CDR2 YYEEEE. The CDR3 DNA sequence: TGTGCCAGCAGCTTGTCGTACAGTTCTTTAAACATTCAGTACTTC. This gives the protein CASSLSYSSLNIQYF.

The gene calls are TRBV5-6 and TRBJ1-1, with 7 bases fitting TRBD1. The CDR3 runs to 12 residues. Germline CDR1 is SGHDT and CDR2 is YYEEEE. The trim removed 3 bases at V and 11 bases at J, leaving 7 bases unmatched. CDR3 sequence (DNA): TGTGCCAGCAGCTCGGGACAGATATTTGCTTTCTTT. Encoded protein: CASSSGQIFAFF.

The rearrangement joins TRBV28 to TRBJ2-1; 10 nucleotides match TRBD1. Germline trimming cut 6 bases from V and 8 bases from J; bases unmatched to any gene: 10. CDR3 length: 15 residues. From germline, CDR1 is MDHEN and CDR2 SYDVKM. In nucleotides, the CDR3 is TGTGCCAGCAGCCGTGGGGGACAGGGGAGATATGAGCAGTTCTTC. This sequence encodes CASSRGGQGRYEQFF.

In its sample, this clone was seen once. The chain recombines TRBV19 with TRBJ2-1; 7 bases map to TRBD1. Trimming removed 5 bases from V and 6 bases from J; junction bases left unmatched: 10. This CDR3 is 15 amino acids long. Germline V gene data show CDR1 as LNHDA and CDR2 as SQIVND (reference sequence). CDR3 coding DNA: TGTGCCAGTAGTCCCCGACAGGGCCTTCGCAATGAGCAGTTCTTC. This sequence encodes CASSPRQGLRNEQFF.

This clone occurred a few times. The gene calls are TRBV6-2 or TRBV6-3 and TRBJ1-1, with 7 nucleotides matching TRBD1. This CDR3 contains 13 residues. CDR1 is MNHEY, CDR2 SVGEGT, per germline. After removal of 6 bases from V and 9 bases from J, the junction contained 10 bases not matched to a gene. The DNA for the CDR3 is TGTGCCAGCAGCCCGACAGGGTATCTGAAAGCTTTCTTT. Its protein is CASSPTGYLKAFF.

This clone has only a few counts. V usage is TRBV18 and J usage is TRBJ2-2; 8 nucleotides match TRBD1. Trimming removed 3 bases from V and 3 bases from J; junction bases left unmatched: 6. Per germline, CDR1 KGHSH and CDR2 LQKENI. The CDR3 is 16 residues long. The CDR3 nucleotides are TGTGCCAGCTCACCCTCGGACAGGGTATACACCGGGGAGCTGTTTTTT. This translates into CASSPSDRVYTGELFF.

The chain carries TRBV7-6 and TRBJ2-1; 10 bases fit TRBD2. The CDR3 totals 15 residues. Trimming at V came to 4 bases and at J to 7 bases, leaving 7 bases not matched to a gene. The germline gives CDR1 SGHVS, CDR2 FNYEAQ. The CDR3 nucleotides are TGTGCCAGCAGCTATAGCGGGGGGCTGATGAATGAGCAGTTCTTC. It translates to CASSYSGGLMNEQFF.